The rows below give T cell receptor beta chains drawn from one sample of a study of neoadjuvant anti-PD-1 for oral cavity cancer. Using immunoSEQ multiplex PCR, the repertoire was profiled, and TCRdb retains in-frame clones only, with some absent. The sample records over 5,000 clones, roughly three fifths being singletons. This sample comprised tumor tissue, obtained after nivolumab (anti-PD-1) treatment. Receptors were obtained from a person aged 35-80 years with oral cavity squamous cell carcinoma. CDR3s include the opening cysteine and the closing phenylalanine or tryptophan. D genes are given only for firm matches. The size of a clone is reported for some rows only, either as once, few or many, or as a class for expanded clones.

abundance	v_gene	d_gene	j_gene	CDR3nt	CDR3aa
large	TRBV7-8	NA	TRBJ2-7	TGTGCCAGCAGCTCCGGACAGCGCGAGCAGTACTTC	CASSSGQREQYF
NA	TRBV5-1	NA	TRBJ1-4	TGCGCCAGCAGCCTCAATGAAGGGAATGAAAAACTGTTTTTT	CASSLNEGNEKLFF
NA	TRBV11-2	TRBD2	TRBJ2-7	TGTGCCAGCAGCTTAGCCGGACTAGCGGGACTCGAGCAGTACTTC	CASSLAGLAGLEQYF
once	TRBV7-9	NA	TRBJ1-4	TGTGCCAGCAGCTTATTACTAGTTGGGGATAGGGAAAAACTGTTTTTT	CASSLLLVGDREKLFF
NA	TRBV5-4	NA	TRBJ2-2	TGTGCCAGCAGCTTGGGGGCCGAGCCCGGGGAGCTGTTTTTT	CASSLGAEPGELFF
once	TRBV19	TRBD1	TRBJ2-3	TGTGCCAGTAGTACAGGGGACAGGGGGCATCAAGATACGCAGTATTTT	CASSTGDRGHQDTQYF
few	TRBV5-1	TRBD1	TRBJ1-2	TGCGCCAGCAGCTCAGCCATCGGACAGGATCGCTACACCTTC	CASSSAIGQDRYTF
NA	TRBV28	NA	TRBJ1-1	TGTGCCAGCAGTTATCCACTCATAGACAGTCCGGGAAGGGACACTGAAGCTTTCTTT	CASSYPLIDSPGRDTEAFF
few	TRBV5-4	NA	TRBJ2-1	TGTGCCCCGGGCGCGGGGTTTAATGAGCAGTTCTTC	CAPGAGFNEQFF
NA	TRBV29-1	NA	TRBJ2-3	TGCAGCGTGGGAGCGGGTGCAGATACGCAGTATTTT	CSVGAGADTQYF
NA	TRBV14	NA	TRBJ1-5	TGTGCCAGCAGCCAAGGAAGGGGGGGGCTAACGCGAAGGGAATATAGCAATCAGCCCCAGCATTTT	CASSQGRGGLTRREYSNQPQHF
NA	TRBV11-2	TRBD1	TRBJ2-7	TGTGCCAGCAGCTCCCCAGGGGGCGACGAGCAGTACTTC	CASSSPGGDEQYF
NA	TRBV6-1	NA	TRBJ2-3	TGTGCCAGCAGGATACCGGGCGCCCGAGCTACGCAGTATTTT	CASRIPGARATQYF
NA	TRBV27	NA	TRBJ1-6	TGTGCCAGCAGTTTCCAGCCTTATAATTCACCCCTCCACTTT	CASSFQPYNSPLHF
NA	TRBV4-1	NA	TRBJ2-1	TGCGCCAGCAGCCCGGCGGGGGCCCCGGGAGAGTTCTTC	CASSPAGAPGEFF
NA	TRBV15	NA	TRBJ2-1	TGTGCCACCAGCAGAGATCGGGGCAGGGGAGGTGAGCAGTTCTTC	CATSRDRGRGGEQFF
NA	TRBV6-5	TRBD1	TRBJ2-5	TGTGCCAGCGCCGACAGGGTAGAGACCCAGTACTTC	CASADRVETQYF
few	TRBV4-1	NA	TRBJ2-1	TGCGCCAGCAGCCGAAGCCCCGGACTTTACAATGAGCAGTTCTTC	CASSRSPGLYNEQFF
NA	TRBV18	TRBD2	TRBJ2-3	TGTGCCAGCTCACCTGCGGGGGGGCCAGATACGCAGTATTTT	CASSPAGGPDTQYF
NA	TRBV4-2	NA	TRBJ2-7	TGTGCCAGCAGCTTGGCTCCCGCGAAGCAGTACTTC	CASSLAPAKQYF
once	TRBV20-1	NA	TRBJ1-1	TGCAGTGCTAGTCCGAACTTTGAAGCTTTCTTT	CSASPNFEAFF
NA	TRBV13	TRBD2	TRBJ2-7	TGTGCCAGCAGCGCCCGACTAGCGGGAGCCTACGAGCAGTACTTC	CASSARLAGAYEQYF
NA	TRBV7-3	TRBD2	TRBJ2-1	TGTGCCAGCAGCTTACTAGCGGCCTCCTACAATGAGCAGTTCTTC	CASSLLAASYNEQFF
NA	TRBV28	NA	TRBJ2-2	TGTGCCAGCAGGAGAGGGGTCAAGAGATCGAACACCGGGGAGCTGTTTTTT	CASRRGVKRSNTGELFF
NA	TRBV18	NA	TRBJ2-5	TGTGCCAGCTCACCGAATAACGTCGAGACCCAGTACTTC	CASSPNNVETQYF
NA	TRBV6-8	NA	TRBJ2-1	TGTGCCAGCAGTTACTCGAGGGGGGCCTACCCCGGTGAGCAGTTCTTC	CASSYSRGAYPGEQFF
NA	TRBV7-9	NA	TRBJ1-5	TGTGCCAGCAGCTTGACCGGGGCGCAGCCCCAGCATTTT	CASSLTGAQPQHF
NA	TRBV6-1	NA	TRBJ2-1	TGTGCCAGCAGGGGAAGCTCCTACAATGAGCAGTTCTTC	CASRGSSYNEQFF
NA	TRBV27	NA	TRBJ2-1	TGTGCCAGCAGTTTGGAAGGCTACAATGAGCAGTTCTTC	CASSLEGYNEQFF
NA	TRBV9	TRBD1	TRBJ2-7	TGTGCCAGCAGCGTAGGAGGGACAGGGTTCTACGAGCAGTACTTC	CASSVGGTGFYEQYF
NA	TRBV6-5	NA	TRBJ2-5	TGTGCCAGCAGCAGGGCTCAAGAGACCCAGTACTTC	CASSRAQETQYF
few	TRBV9	NA	TRBJ2-3	TGTGCCAGCAGCGTAGAGGGTAGGGACGTAGCTAATACGCAGTATTTT	CASSVEGRDVANTQYF
NA	TRBV29-1	TRBD1	TRBJ2-1	TGCAGCGTTCCGGGACAGCGATCCATATGGGAGCAGTTCTTC	CSVPGQRSIWEQFF
NA	TRBV5-6	NA	TRBJ2-3	TGTGCCAGCAGCTTAACAGGGGACTTGTTTACGCAGTATTTT	CASSLTGDLFTQYF
NA	TRBV6-5	NA	TRBJ1-3	TGTGCCAGCCTCGCTGGAAACACCATATATTTT	CASLAGNTIYF
few	TRBV19	TRBD1	TRBJ2-2	TGTGCCAGTAGCATGACAGGGGGATGGACCGGGGAGCTGTTTTTT	CASSMTGGWTGELFF
once	TRBV11-3	NA	TRBJ2-7	TGTGCCAGCAGCTCTCTCTCCTCTCGAGGAGATGAGCAGTACTTC	CASSSLSSRGDEQYF
NA	TRBV30	NA	TRBJ1-1	TGTGCCTGGACCGGACCCCAGACCACTGAAGCTTTCTTT	CAWTGPQTTEAFF
NA	TRBV9	TRBD1	TRBJ2-2	TGTGCCAGCAGCTCACCGGGACAGGGGATCGGGGAACTGTTTTTT	CASSSPGQGIGELFF
NA	TRBV19	TRBD2	TRBJ2-6	TGTGCCAGTAGTTCCAGGTATGCGGGGGGTCCCAGGGCCGGGGCCAACGTCCTGACTTTC	CASSSRYAGGPRAGANVLTF
NA	TRBV5-1	NA	TRBJ2-3	TGCGCCAGCAGCTTGCCGGTTAGCACAGATACGCAGTATTTT	CASSLPVSTDTQYF
NA	TRBV5-1	TRBD1	TRBJ1-1	TGCGCCAGCAGCCCGCAGGACAGGGAGAAGGCTTTCTTT	CASSPQDREKAFF
NA	TRBV5-4	NA	TRBJ2-1	TGTGCCAGCAGATATCAGCGGGAGCAGTTCTTC	CASRYQREQFF
NA	TRBV10-3	NA	TRBJ2-5	TGTGCCATCAGTGCGCAAGAGACCCAGTACTTC	CAISAQETQYF
few	TRBV6-4	TRBD2	TRBJ2-1	TGTGCCAGCAGCGGGAGGTTCGGGAGTGGGACCTACAATGAGCAGTTCTTC	CASSGRFGSGTYNEQFF
NA	TRBV7-8	NA	TRBJ2-7	TGTGCCAGCAGCGGACGGACAGTCTCCTACGAGCAGTACTTC	CASSGRTVSYEQYF
NA	TRBV2	NA	TRBJ1-6	TGTGCCAGCAGTGTCCCCAGGGCTGGTTCACCCCTCCACTTT	CASSVPRAGSPLHF
NA	TRBV7-9	TRBD1	TRBJ2-5	TGTGCCAGCAGCTTAGTTGGACAGGATCTCCAAGAGACCCAGTACTTC	CASSLVGQDLQETQYF
hyperexpanded	TRBV4-1	TRBD1	TRBJ1-3	TGCGCCAGCAGCCCTCAAGAGGGGGCAGGTTCTGGAAACACCATATATTTT	CASSPQEGAGSGNTIYF
NA	TRBV5-5	TRBD1	TRBJ1-1	TGTGCCAGCGCCTTACAGGGGCCCACTGAAGCTTTCTTT	CASALQGPTEAFF
NA	TRBV18	NA	TRBJ2-1	TGTGCCAGCTCACCTCCGATGGGGGGAACCTACAATGAGCAGTTCTTC	CASSPPMGGTYNEQFF
large	TRBV7-9	NA	TRBJ2-1	TGTGCCAGCAGGGATGGGGCAGGCCTTTACAATGAGCAGTTCTTC	CASRDGAGLYNEQFF
NA	TRBV19	NA	TRBJ1-2	TGTGCCAGTAGTATTGGAGGGGGACTGGATCTTAACTATGGCTACACCTTC	CASSIGGGLDLNYGYTF
NA	TRBV6-4	NA	TRBJ2-2	TGTGCCAGCAGTCAAGACGGGGAGCTGTTTTTT	CASSQDGELFF
NA	TRBV2	TRBD1	TRBJ1-4	TGTGCCAGCAGGCGACAGGGGGTGGCTAATGAAAAACTGTTTTTT	CASRRQGVANEKLFF
NA	TRBV6-1	NA	TRBJ1-1	TGTGCCAGCAGTGGACAGTTGAACACTGAAGCTTTCTTT	CASSGQLNTEAFF
few	TRBV6-6	NA	TRBJ1-4	TGTGCCAGCAGTCGGGACTATAATGAAAAACTGTTTTTT	CASSRDYNEKLFF
NA	TRBV2	NA	TRBJ1-5	TGTGCCAGCAGTCCTCGACAGGCTAATCAGCCCCAGCATTTT	CASSPRQANQPQHF
NA	TRBV13	NA	TRBJ1-3	TGTGCCAGCAGGTCTTCAGGGTTCTCTGGAAACACCATATATTTT	CASRSSGFSGNTIYF
medium-sized	TRBV5-1	NA	TRBJ1-2	TGCGCCAGCAGCTCCCTCCGGGGGATCGATGGCTACACCTTC	CASSSLRGIDGYTF